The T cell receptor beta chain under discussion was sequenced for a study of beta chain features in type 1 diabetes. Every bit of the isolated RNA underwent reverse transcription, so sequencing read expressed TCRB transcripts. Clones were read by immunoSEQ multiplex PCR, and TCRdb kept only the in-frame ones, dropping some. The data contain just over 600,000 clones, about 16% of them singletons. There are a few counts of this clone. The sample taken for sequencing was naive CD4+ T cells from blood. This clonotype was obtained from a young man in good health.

The chain's CDR3 is CASSLQLQGRRYNEQFF. DNA of the CDR3: TGTGCCAGCTCACTTCAACTACAGGGGCGCCGTTACAATGAGCAGTTCTTC. The chain uses TRBV18 and TRBJ2-1; TRBD1 aligns across 7 bases. The CDR3 loop spans 17 amino acids. Germline V CDR1 and CDR2: KGHSH, LQKENI. Unmatched junction bases numbered 13, after V lost 4 bases and J lost 4 bases.